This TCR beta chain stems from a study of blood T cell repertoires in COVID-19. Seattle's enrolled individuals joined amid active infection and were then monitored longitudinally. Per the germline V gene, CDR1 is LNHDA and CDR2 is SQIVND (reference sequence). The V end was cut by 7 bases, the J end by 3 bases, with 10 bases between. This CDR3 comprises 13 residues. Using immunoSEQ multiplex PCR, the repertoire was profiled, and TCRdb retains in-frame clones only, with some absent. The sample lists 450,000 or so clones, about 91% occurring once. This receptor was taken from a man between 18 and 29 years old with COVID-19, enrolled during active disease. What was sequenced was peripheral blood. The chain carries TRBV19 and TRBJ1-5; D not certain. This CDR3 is CASTGQVNQPQHF. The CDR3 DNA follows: TGTGCCAGTACCGGCCAGGTCAATCAGCCCCAGCATTTT. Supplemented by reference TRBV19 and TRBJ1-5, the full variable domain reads DGGITQSPKYLFRKEGQNVTLSCEQNLNHDAMYWYRQDPGQGLRLIYYSQIVNDFQKGDIAEGYSVSREKKESFPLTVTSAQKNPTAFYLCASTGQVNQPQHFGDGTRLSIL.